Shown below are 19 T cell receptor beta chains from a single sample sequenced in a study of blood T cell repertoires in COVID-19. Assay: immunoSEQ multiplex PCR; the TCRdb copy retains only in-frame clones and omits some. The sample includes approximately 140,000 clones, 70% to 90% of them seen just once. Sequencing was carried out using peripheral blood. Receptor source: a woman between 40 and 55 years old with active or convalescent COVID-19.

The chain uses TRBV7-2 and TRBJ2-3; tentative D call: TRBD1 (6 bases). The CDR3 totals 15 residues. Trimming cost V 5 bases and J 1 base, with 13 bases left between them. Germline lookup yields CDR1 SGHTA and CDR2 FQGNSA. The CDR3 protein is CASSPDSLGTDTQYF. CDR3 coding DNA: TGTGCCAGCAGCCCGGACAGTTTGGGCACAGATACGCAGTATTTT.

This rearrangement joins TRBV7-7 to TRBJ2-5; TRBD2 agrees at 14 bases. CDR3 length: 22 amino acids. In germline, CDR1 is SSHAT, CDR2 FNYEAQ (reference sequence). The V and J ends lost 1 base and 1 base, in that order; junction bases with no gene match: 17. The CDR3 bases are TGTGCCAGCAGCTTAGTGACGCGGGGACTAGCGGGAGTGGGGGGGCCCCAAGAGACCCAGTACTTC. It is translated as CASSLVTRGLAGVGGPQETQYF.

The V and J genes are TRBV7-9 and TRBJ2-3; D is perhaps TRBD1 (5 bases). With 5 bases removed from V and 2 bases from J, the gap between germline ends came to 17 bases. This CDR3 has 16 amino acids. Looked up from germline, CDR1 is SEHNR and CDR2 is FQNEAQ (reference sequence). CDR3 nucleotides: TGTGCCAGCAGCGCCAGGGTGGCAAGGTCCACAGATACGCAGTATTTT. Its protein is CASSARVARSTDTQYF.

The chain recombines TRBV12-3 or TRBV12-4 with TRBJ1-5; 7 bases line up with TRBD1. V was pared by 5 bases and J by 11 bases, with 3 bases of the junction left unmatched. The CDR3 sequence is 11 residues long. CDR3 in DNA: TGTGCCAGCAGTCCACAGGGGACCCAGCATTTT. This translates into CASSPQGTQHF.

This chain links TRBV4-3 with TRBJ2-3, with 9 nucleotides matching TRBD2. The germline CDR1 and CDR2 sequences are LGHNA and YSLEER. The CDR3 extends over 18 amino acids. V shed 2 bases and J 0 bases; nucleotides not matched to a gene: 9. Here the CDR3 DNA reads TGCGCCAGCAGCCAACGAGGTGCCCTAGCGGGGAGCACAGATACGCAGTATTTT. Encoded protein: CASSQRGALAGSTDTQYF.

The chain is built from TRBV9 and TRBJ1-6, with 8 nucleotides matching TRBD1. Germline V gives CDR1 SGDLS, CDR2 YYNGEE. V was clipped by 0 bases and J by 8 bases; unmatched bases: 7. This CDR3 is 16 amino acids long. This CDR3 is CASSVVPGGLDSPLHF. Here the CDR3 DNA reads TGTGCCAGCAGCGTAGTGCCAGGGGGCCTGGATTCACCCCTCCACTTT.

The chain joins TRBV6-6 to TRBJ1-2, with a possible D match to TRBD1 (5 bases). Trimming removed 4 bases at V and 6 bases at J, with 18 bases between. CDR3 size: 15 residues. The germline CDR1 and CDR2 sequences are MNHNY and SVGAGI (reference sequence). The CDR3 sequence is CASSSGYRAKDGYTF. The CDR3 DNA is TGTGCCAGCAGTTCAGGGTACAGAGCCAAGGATGGCTACACCTTC.

V is TRBV4-1 and J is TRBJ1-1; D gene unclear. Trimming left V 5 bases short and J 4 bases short, with 8 bases between. CDR1 is MGHRA, CDR2 YSYEKL, per germline. The CDR3 covers 12 residues. Here the CDR3 reads CASSFGPTEAFF. CDR3 sequence (DNA): TGCGCCAGCAGCTTTGGGCCCACTGAAGCTTTCTTT.

The V and J genes are TRBV5-5 and TRBJ2-7, with D possibly being TRBD1 (5 bases). Germline V CDR1 and CDR2: SGHKS, YYEKEE (reference sequence). The CDR3 is 16 amino acids. Trimming removed 4 bases from V and 3 bases from J, with 20 bases in between. The CDR3 bases are TGTGCCAGCAGCCGGAGTGGCCGCAGGGCCCTCTACGAGCAGTACTTC. Translating gives CASSRSGRRALYEQYF.

For this clone: Within the sample, other DNA sequences also encode this same CDR3. The rearrangement joins TRBV3-1 (or the pseudogene TRBV3-2) to TRBJ1-3; 7 positions match TRBD1. Germline CDR1 and CDR2: LGHDT and YNNKEL (reference sequence). This CDR3 contains 14 residues. V lost 4 bases and J lost 2; bases outside the gene matches: 2. The CDR3 protein is CASSLRGAGNTIYF. The CDR3 bases are TGTGCCAGCAGCCTCAGGGGGGCTGGAAACACCATATATTTT.

There are a few counts of this clone. V is TRBV27 and J is TRBJ1-2; D not certain. Trimming removed 3 bases from V and 1 base from J, with 6 bases in between. CDR3 length: 13 residues. Germline-derived CDR1 and CDR2 are MNHEY and SMNVEV (reference sequence). DNA of the CDR3: TGTGCCAGCAGTTTTCACGGTAACTATGGCTACACCTTC. It specifies CASSFHGNYGYTF.

V is TRBV18 and J is TRBJ1-1; 10 bases agree with TRBD1. This CDR3 has 15 amino acids. CDR1 KGHSH and CDR2 LQKENI come from the germline V gene. The J segment lost 4 bases and the V segment lost 4 bases, leaving 6 bases of the junction unmatched. This CDR3 is CASSQGQGLSTEAFF. The CDR3 coding sequence is TGTGCCAGCTCACAGGGACAGGGGTTGAGCACTGAAGCTTTCTTT. The whole variable domain, filled in from reference TRBV18 and TRBJ1-1, reads NAGVMQNPRHLVRRRGQEARLRCSPMKGHSHVYWYRQLPEEGLKFMVYLQKENIIDESGMPKERFSAEFPKEGPSILRIQQVVRGDSAAYFCASSQGQGLSTEAFFGQGTRLTVV.

The chain combines TRBV6-2 or TRBV6-3 with TRBJ1-5; TRBD1 might be the D (5 bases). CDR3 size: 16 residues. Trimming stripped 6 bases from V and 0 bases from J, with 15 bases between. Germline CDR1 MNHEY, CDR2 SVGEGT. The CDR3 loop is CASSHPVGASNQPQHF. CDR3 in DNA: TGTGCCAGCAGCCACCCTGTAGGGGCTAGCAATCAGCCCCAGCATTTT.

This clone was seen only a few times. This chain joins TRBV4-2 and TRBJ1-2, with 7 positions matching TRBD1. This CDR3 spans 15 amino acids. V was pared by 4 bases and J by 4 bases, with 9 bases of the junction left unmatched. Germline V gives CDR1 LGHNA, CDR2 YNFKEQ. The CDR3 nucleotides are TGTGCCAGCAGCCCTGACAGGGCGGGTGTCTATGGCTACACCTTC. Translation: CASSPDRAGVYGYTF.

This clone was picked up a small number of times. CDR3 nucleotides: TGCGCCAGCAGCGCGGACAGTTTGAACACTGAAGCTTTCTTT. Amino acids: CASSADSLNTEAFF. The rearrangement links TRBV5-1 to TRBJ1-1; D perhaps matches TRBD1 (6 bases). The CDR3 has 14 residues. V dropped 4 bases and J dropped 0 bases, with 10 bases sitting between them. CDR1 is SGHRS, CDR2 YFSETQ, per germline.

CDR3 nucleotide sequence: TGTGCCAGCAGCTTATCTGACACCGGGGAGCTGTTTTTT. Protein: CASSLSDTGELFF. The chain combines TRBV7-9 with TRBJ2-2; D unclear. The CDR3 is 13 residues long. Trimming cost V 2 bases and J 3 bases, with 4 bases left between them. The germline gives CDR1 SEHNR, CDR2 FQNEAQ (reference sequence).

This chain connects TRBV6-2 or TRBV6-3 to TRBJ2-3; D is unclear. The length of the CDR3 is 15 residues. Per the germline V gene, CDR1 is MNHEY and CDR2 is SVGEGT. Trimming pared 2 bases from V and 0 bases from J, leaving 9 bases between. DNA of the CDR3: TGTGCCAGCAGTTACGTCGCGTCTAGCACAGATACGCAGTATTTT. The encoded protein is CASSYVASSTDTQYF.

J is TRBJ2-5 and V is TRBV28; D not resolved. This CDR3 region has 12 residues. Looked up from germline, CDR1 is MDHEN and CDR2 is SYDVKM. V was pared by 2 bases and J by 4 bases, with 5 bases between. CDR3 in DNA: TGTGCCAGCAGTTTAGAGGCAGAGACCCAGTACTTC. It is translated as CASSLEAETQYF.

This rearrangement joins TRBV28 to TRBJ1-1; D might be TRBD1 (6 bases). This CDR3 is built from 16 residues. Deletions cut 2 bases from V and 5 bases from J, with 18 bases between. Germline V lookup: CDR1 MDHEN, CDR2 SYDVKM. As DNA, the CDR3 is TGTGCCAGCAGTTTACCCGGACAGAGACCCTGGACTGAAGCTTTCTTT. Protein product: CASSLPGQRPWTEAFF.